This TCR beta chain was observed in a study of OX40 agonist ivuxolimab in advanced cancers. Study as a whole: Cohort: roughly 79% men, mean age approximately 64, aged roughly 23 to 90. Eligibility rules accepted prior anti-PD-1, anti-PD-L1 or anti-CTLA-4 therapy, and 40% to 50% had some.

In regard to this clone: Its antigen remains unidentified.

Study-wide results and caveats: Both CD4+ and CD8+ T cell populations in blood had undergone clonal expansion by week 6 at 0.1 to 3.0 mg/kg. Expanded clones were, on average, more numerous in CD8+ T cells than in CD4+.

V lost 2 bases and J lost 1, with 11 bases in between. CDR3 length: 15 amino acids. Germline-derived CDR1 and CDR2 are KGHSH and LQKENI. Assay: immunoSEQ multiplex PCR; the TCRdb copy retains only in-frame clones and omits some. Seen here are over 85,000 clones, around 90% observed once, and the top ten hold 0.45% to 0.55%. The source material was CD4+ or CD8+ T cells sorted from blood, sampled in a trial of the OX40 agonist ivuxolimab. The chain is built from TRBV18 and TRBJ1-1, with D possibly TRBD1 on 6 matching bases. This receptor was identified in an adult with an advanced solid tumor such as melanoma, head and neck, liver or kidney cancer. CDR3 sequence (DNA): TGTGCCAGCTCACCAGGGGGCGCGAGGAACACTGAAGCTTTCTTT. This gives the protein CASSPGGARNTEAFF.